This T cell receptor (beta chain) was identified in a study of cytomegalovirus exposure and HLA in healthy donors. PCR amplification relied on 60 Vbeta primers (plus 13 Jbeta primers). Only in-frame clones appear in the TCRdb table, and some are missing; sequencing was by immunoSEQ multiplex PCR. The sample consists of roughly 260,000 clones, 84% of them appearing once. The CDR3 is 14 residues long. V was clipped by 4 bases and J by 1 base, with 8 bases between them. Germline CDR1 MNHEY, CDR2 SVGAGI. This receptor was identified in a woman aged 40 to 49 in good health and CMV-seropositive. Sequencing was done on a sample of PBMCs. The chain is built from TRBV6-5 and TRBJ2-1; a possible D gene is TRBD1 (6 bases). The CDR3 DNA reads as TGTGCCAGCAGTTTGCAGGGGTCCTACAATGAGCAGTTCTTC. Its translation is CASSLQGSYNEQFF.